These T cell receptor beta chains were read from a single sample in a study of response to subunit inactivated influenza vaccine. MiXCR, applied by TCRdb to the RT-PCR reads, yields one record per CDR3 protein. The sample lists hundreds of thousands of distinct CDR3 sequences, about an eighth occurring once. The material sequenced was PBMCs from blood, taken on the day of vaccination. These receptors were collected from a man aged 45-60 years who received an inactivated influenza vaccine. Both conserved end residues are part of each CDR3. The order of the fields is CDR3 protein, CDR3 DNA, V gene, J gene, clone size, D gene. D genes are given only for firm matches. Size is stated for part of the rows, as once, few or many counts, or as a class when the clone is expanded.

CDR3aa: CASSQGLGSETQYF
CDR3nt: TGCGCCAGCAGCCAAGGGCTGGGTTCCGAGACCCAGTACTTC
v_gene: TRBV4-3
j_gene: TRBJ2-5
abundance: few
d_gene: -

CDR3aa: CSGLGIMSYNEQFF
CDR3nt: TGCAGTGGCCTCGGGATTATGTCCTACAATGAGCAGTTCTTC
v_gene: TRBV20-1
j_gene: TRBJ2-1
abundance: -
d_gene: -

CDR3aa: CASTLGRGYETQYF
CDR3nt: TGTGCCAGCACCCTTGGTCGGGGTTATGAGACCCAGTACTTC
v_gene: TRBV12-3/TRBV12-4
j_gene: TRBJ2-5
abundance: -
d_gene: -

CDR3aa: CASSRHRVSYEQYF
CDR3nt: TGTGCCAGCAGCCGACACAGGGTCTCCTACGAGCAGTACTTC
v_gene: TRBV28
j_gene: TRBJ2-7
abundance: few
d_gene: -

CDR3aa: CSAREGQGANTIYF
CDR3nt: TGCAGTGCTAGAGAGGGACAGGGGGCGAACACCATATATTTT
v_gene: TRBV20-1
j_gene: TRBJ1-3
abundance: few
d_gene: TRBD1

CDR3aa: CASSPRTSGGLTDTQYF
CDR3nt: TGTGCCAGCAGTCCGCGGACTAGCGGGGGACTCACAGATACGCAGTATTTT
v_gene: TRBV6-2/TRBV6-3
j_gene: TRBJ2-3
abundance: -
d_gene: TRBD2

CDR3aa: CSARARTGQETQYF
CDR3nt: TGCAGTGCTAGAGCCCGGACAGGACAAGAGACCCAGTACTTC
v_gene: TRBV20-1
j_gene: TRBJ2-5
abundance: -
d_gene: TRBD1

CDR3aa: CSVAGPGSYEQYF
CDR3nt: TGCAGCGTTGCGGGACCAGGCTCCTACGAGCAGTACTTC
v_gene: TRBV29-1
j_gene: TRBJ2-7
abundance: few
d_gene: -

CDR3aa: CSALRGGPADTQYF
CDR3nt: TGCAGTGCCCTGAGGGGGGGCCCTGCAGATACGCAGTATTTT
v_gene: TRBV20-1
j_gene: TRBJ2-3
abundance: many
d_gene: -

CDR3aa: CASSSPPSYEQYF
CDR3nt: TGTGCCAGCAGCTCCCCGCCTTCGTACGAGCAGTACTTC
v_gene: TRBV7-2
j_gene: TRBJ2-7
abundance: few
d_gene: -

CDR3aa: CASSALRTDTQYF
CDR3nt: TGTGCCAGCAGTGCCTTACGGACAGATACGCAGTATTTT
v_gene: TRBV12-3/TRBV12-4
j_gene: TRBJ2-3
abundance: few
d_gene: -